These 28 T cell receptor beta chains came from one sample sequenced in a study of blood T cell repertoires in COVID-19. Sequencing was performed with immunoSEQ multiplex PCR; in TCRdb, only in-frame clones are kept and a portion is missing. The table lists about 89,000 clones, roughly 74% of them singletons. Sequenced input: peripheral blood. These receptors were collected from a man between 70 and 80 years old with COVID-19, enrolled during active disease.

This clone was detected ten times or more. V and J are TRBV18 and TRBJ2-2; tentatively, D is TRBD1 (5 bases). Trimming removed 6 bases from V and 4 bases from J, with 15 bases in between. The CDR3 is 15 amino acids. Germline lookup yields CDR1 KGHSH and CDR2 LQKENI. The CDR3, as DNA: TGTGCCAGCTCCCCCGCAGGGTCGGGCACCGGGGAGCTGTTTTTT. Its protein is CASSPAGSGTGELFF.

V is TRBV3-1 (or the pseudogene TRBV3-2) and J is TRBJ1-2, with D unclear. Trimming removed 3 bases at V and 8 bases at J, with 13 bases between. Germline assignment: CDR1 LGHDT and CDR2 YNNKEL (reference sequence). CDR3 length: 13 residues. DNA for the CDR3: TGTGCCAGCAGCCACGAGGGAGATCTGGGCTACACCTTC. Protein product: CASSHEGDLGYTF.

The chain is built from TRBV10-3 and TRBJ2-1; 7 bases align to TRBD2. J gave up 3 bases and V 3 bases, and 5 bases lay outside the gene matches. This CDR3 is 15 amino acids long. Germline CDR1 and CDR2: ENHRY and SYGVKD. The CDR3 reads CAISDLQRDYNEQFF. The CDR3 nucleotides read TGTGCCATCAGTGATTTGCAGCGGGACTACAATGAGCAGTTCTTC.

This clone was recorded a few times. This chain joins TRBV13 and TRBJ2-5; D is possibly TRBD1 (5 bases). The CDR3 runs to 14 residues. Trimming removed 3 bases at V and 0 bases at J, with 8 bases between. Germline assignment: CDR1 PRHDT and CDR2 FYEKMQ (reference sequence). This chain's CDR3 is CASSFFRDQETQYF. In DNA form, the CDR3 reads TGTGCCAGCAGCTTTTTCAGGGACCAAGAGACCCAGTACTTC.

The CDR3 protein is CASSRGAQEQFF. The CDR3 bases are TGTGCCAGCAGCCGTGGGGCACAAGAGCAGTTCTTC. The chain has TRBV7-8 and TRBJ2-1; D perhaps matches TRBD1 (5 bases). Trimming removed 5 bases at V and 10 bases at J, with 12 bases between. The CDR3 spans 12 residues. The V gene's germline CDR1 is SGHVS and CDR2 FQNEAQ.

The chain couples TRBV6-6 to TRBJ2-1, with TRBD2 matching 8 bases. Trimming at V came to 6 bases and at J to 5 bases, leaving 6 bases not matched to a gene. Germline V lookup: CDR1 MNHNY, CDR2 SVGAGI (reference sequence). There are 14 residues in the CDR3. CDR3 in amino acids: CASRLGGANNEQFF. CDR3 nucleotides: TGTGCCAGCAGGCTCGGGGGGGCAAACAATGAGCAGTTCTTC.

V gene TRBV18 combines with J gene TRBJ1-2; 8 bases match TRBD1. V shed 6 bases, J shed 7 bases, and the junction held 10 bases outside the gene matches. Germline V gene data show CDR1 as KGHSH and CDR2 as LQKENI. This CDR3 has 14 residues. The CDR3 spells CASSQIQGDPGYTF. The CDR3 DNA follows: TGTGCCAGCTCTCAAATACAGGGGGACCCTGGCTACACCTTC.

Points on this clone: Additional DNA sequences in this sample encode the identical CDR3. The CDR3 DNA is TGTGCCAGCAGCTTTGGACAGGGCAGGTACGAGCAGTACTTC. Translated, it gives CASSFGQGRYEQYF. The V and J genes are TRBV5-6 and TRBJ2-7; 8 bases align to TRBD1. This CDR3 contains 14 residues. Germline V gene sequence: CDR1 SGHDT, CDR2 YYEEEE. J lost 4 bases, V lost 2 bases, and 5 bases had no gene match.

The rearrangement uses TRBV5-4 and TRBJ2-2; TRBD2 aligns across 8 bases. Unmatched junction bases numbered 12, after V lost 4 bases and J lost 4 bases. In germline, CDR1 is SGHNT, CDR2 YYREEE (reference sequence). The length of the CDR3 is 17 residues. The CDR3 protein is CASSDSGTRSRTGELFF. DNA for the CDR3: TGTGCCAGCAGCGACTCCGGGACTAGAAGTCGCACCGGGGAGCTGTTTTTT.

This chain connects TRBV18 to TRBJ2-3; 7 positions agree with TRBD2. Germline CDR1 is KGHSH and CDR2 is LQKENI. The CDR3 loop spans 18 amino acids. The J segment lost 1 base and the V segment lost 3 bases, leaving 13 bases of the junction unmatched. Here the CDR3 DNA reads TGTGCCAGCTCACCGTCCAGCGGGATCAGAGGGGGCACAGATACGCAGTATTTT. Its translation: CASSPSSGIRGGTDTQYF.

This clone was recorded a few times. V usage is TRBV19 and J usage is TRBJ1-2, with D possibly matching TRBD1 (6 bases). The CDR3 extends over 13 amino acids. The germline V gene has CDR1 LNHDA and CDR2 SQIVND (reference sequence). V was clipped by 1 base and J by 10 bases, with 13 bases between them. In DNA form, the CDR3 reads TGTGCCAGTAGTATAGGTACCGACAGGACCTACACCTTC. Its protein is CASSIGTDRTYTF.

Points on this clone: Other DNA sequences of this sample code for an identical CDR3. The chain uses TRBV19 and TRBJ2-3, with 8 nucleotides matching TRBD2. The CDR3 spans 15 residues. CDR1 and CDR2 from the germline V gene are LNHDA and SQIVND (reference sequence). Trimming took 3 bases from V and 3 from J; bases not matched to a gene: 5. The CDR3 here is CASSIGGGSTDTQYF. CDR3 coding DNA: TGTGCCAGTAGTATCGGGGGGGGTTCTACAGATACGCAGTATTTT.

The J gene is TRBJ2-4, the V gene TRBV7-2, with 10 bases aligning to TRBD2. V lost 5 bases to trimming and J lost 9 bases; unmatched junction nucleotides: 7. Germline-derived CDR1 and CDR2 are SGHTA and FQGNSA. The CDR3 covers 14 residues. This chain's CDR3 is CASSATSGAAIQYF. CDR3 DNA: TGTGCCAGCAGCGCCACTAGCGGGGCTGCCATTCAGTACTTC. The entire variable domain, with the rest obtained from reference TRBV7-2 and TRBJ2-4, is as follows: GAGVSQSPSNKVTEKGKDVELRCDPISGHTALYWYRQSLGQGLEFLIYFQGNSAPDKSGLPSDRFSAERTGGSVSTLTIQRTQQEDSAVYLCASSATSGAAIQYFGAGTRLSVL.

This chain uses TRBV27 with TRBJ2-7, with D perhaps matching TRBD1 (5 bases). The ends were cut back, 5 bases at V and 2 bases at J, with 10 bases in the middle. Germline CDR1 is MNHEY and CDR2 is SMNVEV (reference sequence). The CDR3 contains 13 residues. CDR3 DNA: TGTGCCAGCAGTCCCTTGACAGCCTACGAGCAGTACTTC. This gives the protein CASSPLTAYEQYF.

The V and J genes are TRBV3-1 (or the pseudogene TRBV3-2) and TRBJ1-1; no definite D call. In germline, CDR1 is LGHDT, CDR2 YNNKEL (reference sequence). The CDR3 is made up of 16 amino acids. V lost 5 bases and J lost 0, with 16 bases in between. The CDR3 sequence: CASSSKRQLMNTEAFF. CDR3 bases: TGTGCCAGCAGCTCCAAGCGGCAGCTAATGAACACTGAAGCTTTCTTT.

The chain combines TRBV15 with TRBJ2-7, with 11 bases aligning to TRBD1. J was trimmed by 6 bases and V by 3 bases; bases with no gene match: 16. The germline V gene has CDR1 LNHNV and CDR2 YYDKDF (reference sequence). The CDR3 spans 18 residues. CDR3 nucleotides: TGTGCCACCAGCAGGGATGGGACAGGGGGTTTCGAAGGGTCCGAGCAGTACTTC. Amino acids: CATSRDGTGGFEGSEQYF.

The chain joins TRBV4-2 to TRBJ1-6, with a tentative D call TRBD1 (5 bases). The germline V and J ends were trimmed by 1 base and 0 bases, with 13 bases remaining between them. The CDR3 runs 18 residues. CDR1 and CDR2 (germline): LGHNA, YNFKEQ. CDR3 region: CASSQVDSTSSYNSPLHF. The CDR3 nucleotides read TGTGCCAGCAGCCAAGTCGACAGCACAAGCTCCTATAATTCACCCCTCCACTTT.

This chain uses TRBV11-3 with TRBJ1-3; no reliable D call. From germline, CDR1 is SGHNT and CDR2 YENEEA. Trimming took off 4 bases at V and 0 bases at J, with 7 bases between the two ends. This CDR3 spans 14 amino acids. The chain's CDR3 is CASSSGSSGNTIYF. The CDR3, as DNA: TGTGCCAGCAGCTCTGGGAGCTCTGGAAACACCATATATTTT.

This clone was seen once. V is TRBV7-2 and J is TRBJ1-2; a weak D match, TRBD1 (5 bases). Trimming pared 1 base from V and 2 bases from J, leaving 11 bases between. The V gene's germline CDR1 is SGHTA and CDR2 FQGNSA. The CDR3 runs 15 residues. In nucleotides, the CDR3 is TGTGCCAGCAGCTTAGTTCAGGGAATGAACTATGGCTACACCTTC. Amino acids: CASSLVQGMNYGYTF.

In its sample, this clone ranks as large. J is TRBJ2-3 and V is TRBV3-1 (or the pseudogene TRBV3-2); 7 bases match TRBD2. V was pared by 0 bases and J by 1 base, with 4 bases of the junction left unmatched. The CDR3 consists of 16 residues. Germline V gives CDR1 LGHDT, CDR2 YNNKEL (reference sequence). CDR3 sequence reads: CASSQDESGGTDTQYF. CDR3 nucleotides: TGTGCCAGCAGCCAAGATGAGAGCGGGGGCACAGATACGCAGTATTTT.

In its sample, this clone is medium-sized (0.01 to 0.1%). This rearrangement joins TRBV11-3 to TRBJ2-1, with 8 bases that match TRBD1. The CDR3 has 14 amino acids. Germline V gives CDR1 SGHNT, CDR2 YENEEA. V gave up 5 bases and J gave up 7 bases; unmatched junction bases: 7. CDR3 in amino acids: CASSPPDRANEQFF. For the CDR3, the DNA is TGTGCCAGCAGCCCGCCGGACAGGGCAAATGAGCAGTTCTTC.

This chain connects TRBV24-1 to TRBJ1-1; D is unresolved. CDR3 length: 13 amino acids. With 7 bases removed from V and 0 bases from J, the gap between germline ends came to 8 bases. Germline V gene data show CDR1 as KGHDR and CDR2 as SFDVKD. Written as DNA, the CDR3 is TGTGCCACCAGGGACTCCTTGAACACTGAAGCTTTCTTT. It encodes CATRDSLNTEAFF.

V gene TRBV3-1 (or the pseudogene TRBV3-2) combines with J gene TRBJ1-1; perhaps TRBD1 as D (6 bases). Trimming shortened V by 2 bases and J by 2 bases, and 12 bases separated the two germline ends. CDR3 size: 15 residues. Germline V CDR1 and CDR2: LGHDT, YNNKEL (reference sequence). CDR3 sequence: CASSQTPGANTEAFF. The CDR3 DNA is TGTGCCAGCAGCCAAACTCCAGGGGCTAACACTGAAGCTTTCTTT.

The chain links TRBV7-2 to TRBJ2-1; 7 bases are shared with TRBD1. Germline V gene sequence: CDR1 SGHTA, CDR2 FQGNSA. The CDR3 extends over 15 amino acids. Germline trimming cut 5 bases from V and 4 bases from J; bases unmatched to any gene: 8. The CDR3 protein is CASSAQGTAYNEQFF. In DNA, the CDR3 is TGTGCCAGCAGCGCCCAAGGGACAGCATACAATGAGCAGTTCTTC. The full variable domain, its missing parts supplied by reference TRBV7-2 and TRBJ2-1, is GAGVSQSPSNKVTEKGKDVELRCDPISGHTALYWYRQSLGQGLEFLIYFQGNSAPDKSGLPSDRFSAERTGGSVSTLTIQRTQQEDSAVYLCASSAQGTAYNEQFFGPGTRLTVL.

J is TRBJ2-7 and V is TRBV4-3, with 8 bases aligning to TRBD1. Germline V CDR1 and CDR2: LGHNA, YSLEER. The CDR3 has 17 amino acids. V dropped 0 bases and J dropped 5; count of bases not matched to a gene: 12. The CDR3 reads CASSQDWRQGRRNEQYF. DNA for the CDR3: TGCGCCAGCAGCCAAGATTGGAGACAGGGGAGGAGGAACGAGCAGTACTTC.

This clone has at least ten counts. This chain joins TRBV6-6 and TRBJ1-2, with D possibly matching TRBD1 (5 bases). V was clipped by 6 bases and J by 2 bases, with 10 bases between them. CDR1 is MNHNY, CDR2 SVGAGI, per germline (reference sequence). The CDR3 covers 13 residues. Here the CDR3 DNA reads TGTGCCAGCAGGTCGACAGAGAACTATGGCTACACCTTC. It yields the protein CASRSTENYGYTF.

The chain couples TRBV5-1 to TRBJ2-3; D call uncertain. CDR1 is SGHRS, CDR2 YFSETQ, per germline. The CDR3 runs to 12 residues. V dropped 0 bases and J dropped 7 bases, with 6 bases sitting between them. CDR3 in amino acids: CASSLDSNTQYF. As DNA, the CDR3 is TGCGCCAGCAGCTTGGACTCCAATACGCAGTATTTT.

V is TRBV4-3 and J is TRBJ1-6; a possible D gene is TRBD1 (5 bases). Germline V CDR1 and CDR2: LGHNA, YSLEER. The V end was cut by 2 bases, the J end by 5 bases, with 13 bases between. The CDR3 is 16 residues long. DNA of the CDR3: TGCGCCAGCAGCCAACATGAGGGACTGGATAATTCACCCCTCCACTTT. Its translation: CASSQHEGLDNSPLHF.